These 26 T cell receptor beta chains were all obtained from the same sample, sequenced in a study of blood T cell repertoires in COVID-19. This table comes from immunoSEQ multiplex PCR, and its TCRdb copy is limited to in-frame clones, with some not included. The table lists more than 250,000 clones, around 90% of them singletons. The sample was peripheral blood. The source of these receptors is a human donor in a cohort sampled during active COVID-19.

Only one count was recorded for this clone. V usage is TRBV29-1 and J usage is TRBJ2-4; TRBD1 agrees at 8 bases. V lost 4 bases to trimming and J lost 7 bases; unmatched junction nucleotides: 9. The CDR3 sequence is 14 residues long. Germline V gene sequence: CDR1 SQVTM, CDR2 ANQGSEA. The CDR3 nucleotides are TGCAGCGTTGGAGAGCGGACAGGGACGAACATTCAGTACTTC. This translates into CSVGERTGTNIQYF.

V gene TRBV13 combines with J gene TRBJ1-3, with 9 bases identical to TRBD1. The CDR3 extends over 17 amino acids. Germline assignment: CDR1 PRHDT and CDR2 FYEKMQ (reference sequence). The V and J ends lost 5 bases and 6 bases, in that order; junction bases with no gene match: 14. The chain's CDR3 is CASSPDRGEPLENTIYF. The CDR3, as DNA: TGTGCCAGCAGCCCGGACAGGGGCGAACCTCTGGAAAACACCATATATTTT. The variable domain in full, with the rest retrieved from reference TRBV13 and TRBJ1-3, is AAGVIQSPRHLIKEKRETATLKCYPIPRHDTVYWYQQGPGQDPQFLISFYEKMQSDKGSIPDRFSAQQFSDYHSELNMSSLELGDSALYFCASSPDRGEPLENTIYFGEGSWLTVV.

This chain connects TRBV6-4 to TRBJ1-6; 10 positions match TRBD1. The V segment lost 6 bases and the J segment 6 bases; nucleotides outside the gene matches: 5. The CDR3 is 15 residues long. Germline CDR1 is MRHNA and CDR2 is SNTAGT. The CDR3 DNA reads TGTGCCAGCAGGGGACAGGGGACCTCTAATTCACCCCTCCACTTT. Protein product: CASRGQGTSNSPLHF.

The genes are TRBV6-2 or TRBV6-3 and TRBJ1-2; tentative D call: TRBD1 (5 bases). Per germline, CDR1 MNHEY and CDR2 SVGEGT. This CDR3 region has 12 residues. Trimming removed 5 bases from V and 8 bases from J, with 12 bases in between. CDR3 region: CASSPGVFGYTF. The DNA for the CDR3 is TGTGCCAGCAGTCCGGGGGTATTCGGCTACACCTTC.

The chain joins TRBV7-2 to TRBJ2-5, with 8 bases lining up with TRBD1. V lost 6 bases, J lost 5 bases, and 11 bases stayed unmatched. Per germline, CDR1 SGHTA and CDR2 FQGNSA. The CDR3 length is 15 residues. The CDR3, as DNA: TGTGCCAGCAGTCCTGGACAGGGTTGGGTCGAGACCCAGTACTTC. As protein: CASSPGQGWVETQYF.

The chain carries TRBV10-3 and TRBJ2-7, with TRBD2 matching 7 bases. CDR1 and CDR2 (germline): ENHRY, SYGVKD. The V segment lost 6 bases and the J segment 1 base; nucleotides outside the gene matches: 6. This CDR3 comprises 14 residues. Here the CDR3 reads CAIRGLADSYEQYF. CDR3 in DNA: TGTGCCATCAGGGGGCTAGCGGATTCCTACGAGCAGTACTTC.

This chain joins TRBV20-1 and TRBJ2-5; D ambiguous. CDR1 DFQATT and CDR2 SNEGSKA come from the germline V gene (reference sequence). The V and J ends lost 3 bases and 3 bases respectively, with 11 bases between them. CDR3 length: 13 residues. The CDR3: CSASLPGEETQYF. CDR3 sequence (DNA): TGCAGTGCTAGTTTACCCGGAGAAGAGACCCAGTACTTC.

V is TRBV18 and J is TRBJ2-5; 10 bases align to TRBD2. This CDR3 has 16 residues. CDR1 and CDR2 (germline): KGHSH, LQKENI. V gave up 0 bases and J gave up 4 bases; unmatched junction bases: 5. The CDR3 sequence is CASSPPNSGGLETQYF. CDR3 DNA sequence: TGTGCCAGCTCACCACCGAATAGCGGGGGGCTAGAGACCCAGTACTTC. Using reference TRBV18 and TRBJ2-5 for the parts outside the CDR3, the full variable domain is NAGVMQNPRHLVRRRGQEARLRCSPMKGHSHVYWYRQLPEEGLKFMVYLQKENIIDESGMPKERFSAEFPKEGPSILRIQQVVRGDSAAYFCASSPPNSGGLETQYFGPGTRLLVL.

J is TRBJ2-7 and V is TRBV6-2 or TRBV6-3, with a possible D match to TRBD1 (6 bases). Germline V gives CDR1 MNHEY, CDR2 SVGEGT. V lost 5 bases, J lost 5 bases, and 13 bases lay in between. This CDR3 comprises 13 residues. The CDR3 sequence is CASSRDILHEQYF. The CDR3, as DNA: TGTGCCAGCAGTCGGGACATCCTCCACGAGCAGTACTTC.

V and J are TRBV28 and TRBJ1-2; tentatively, D is TRBD1 (5 bases). The CDR3 is 14 amino acids. V shed 5 bases and J shed 4 bases, with 14 bases lying between them. The germline CDR1 and CDR2 sequences are MDHEN and SYDVKM. The CDR3 loop is CASSDSHAPYGYTF. CDR3 in DNA: TGTGCCAGCAGTGACAGCCACGCTCCCTATGGCTACACCTTC.

V usage is TRBV3-1 (or the pseudogene TRBV3-2) and J usage is TRBJ2-5; possibly TRBD2 for D (5 bases). CDR1 is LGHDT, CDR2 YNNKEL, per germline (reference sequence). Trimming left V 2 bases short and J 5 bases short, with 18 bases between. CDR3 length: 16 amino acids. The CDR3 DNA reads as TGTGCCAGCAGCCAAAATTCGGCCCTCGGCGGGGAGACCCAGTACTTC. Translation gives CASSQNSALGGETQYF.

V is TRBV24-1 and J is TRBJ1-2, with D possibly being TRBD1 (6 bases). The germline V and J ends were trimmed by 3 bases and 5 bases, with 12 bases remaining between them. CDR1 and CDR2 from the germline V gene are KGHDR and SFDVKD. CDR3 length equals 14 residues. Here the CDR3 DNA reads TGTGCCACCAGTGATAGGAAGGGGGGGTATGGCTACACCTTC. This sequence encodes CATSDRKGGYGYTF.

The CDR3 bases are TGTGCCAGCAGCTTAGCCATAGCGGGGGTCTACGAGCAGTACTTC. Amino acids: CASSLAIAGVYEQYF. This rearrangement joins TRBV7-2 to TRBJ2-7, with TRBD2 identical over 9 bases. V was pared by 0 bases and J by 3 bases, with 3 bases of the junction left unmatched. Germline assignment: CDR1 SGHTA and CDR2 FQGNSA. The CDR3 contains 15 residues.

The rearrangement joins TRBV5-1 to TRBJ2-7; 7 nucleotides align to TRBD2. CDR1 is SGHRS and CDR2 is YFSETQ in the germline V gene. This CDR3 is built from 14 residues. J was trimmed by 3 bases and V by 0 bases; bases with no gene match: 3. The chain's CDR3 is CASSLGAGNYEQYF. The DNA of the CDR3 is TGCGCCAGCAGCTTGGGAGCGGGAAACTACGAGCAGTACTTC. Variable domain in full (rest from reference TRBV5-1 and TRBJ2-7): KAGVTQTPRYLIKTRGQQVTLSCSPISGHRSVSWYQQTPGQGLQFLFEYFSETQRNKGNFPGRFSGRQFSNSRSEMNVSTLELGDSALYLCASSLGAGNYEQYFGPGTRLTVT.

V usage is TRBV4-3 and J usage is TRBJ1-1; possible D gene TRBD1, 5 bases. The V end was cut by 0 bases, the J end by 4 bases, with 12 bases between. The V gene's germline CDR1 is LGHNA and CDR2 YSLEER. The CDR3 runs 15 residues. CDR3 in amino acids: CASSQDPGLGTEAFF. The CDR3 DNA reads TGCGCCAGCAGCCAAGATCCAGGGTTAGGCACTGAAGCTTTCTTT.

V gene TRBV6-2 or TRBV6-3 combines with J gene TRBJ2-7, with 7 positions matching TRBD1. Germline CDR1 and CDR2: MNHEY and SVGEGT. CDR3 length: 15 amino acids. After removal of 5 bases from V and 2 bases from J, the junction contained 9 bases not matched to a gene. For the CDR3, the DNA is TGTGCCAGCAGTACCGACAGGGAAGTCGCCTACGAGCAGTACTTC. This sequence encodes CASSTDREVAYEQYF.

The chain employs TRBV11-2 and TRBJ2-1, with unresolved D. CDR3 length equals 11 residues. Germline V CDR1 and CDR2: SGHAT, FQNNGV. The germline V and J ends were trimmed by 2 bases and 8 bases, with 4 bases remaining between them. CDR3 protein: CASSLWHEQFF. The CDR3 coding sequence is TGTGCCAGCAGCTTATGGCATGAGCAGTTCTTC.

The chain links TRBV28 to TRBJ2-7; D possibly corresponds to TRBD1 (5 bases). The CDR3 has 14 residues. Trimming removed 7 bases at V and 4 bases at J, with 17 bases between. Germline V gives CDR1 MDHEN, CDR2 SYDVKM. The CDR3 loop is CASTSPLQGYEQYF. In DNA, the CDR3 is TGTGCCAGCACTTCTCCTTTGCAGGGTTACGAGCAGTACTTC.

This clone was seen a few times. CDR3 bases: TGCGCCAGCAGCATCTCCAGGGCGGCCCCCTACGAGCAGTACTTC. Protein: CASSISRAAPYEQYF. This rearrangement joins TRBV4-1 to TRBJ2-7; maybe TRBD1 (5 bases). The CDR3 loop spans 15 amino acids. The germline gives CDR1 MGHRA, CDR2 YSYEKL. V lost 5 bases to trimming and J lost 2 bases, with 16 bases between them.

This chain joins TRBV11-2 and TRBJ2-7; possible D gene TRBD1, 6 bases. CDR1 and CDR2 (germline): SGHAT, FQNNGV. Trimming left V 2 bases short and J 3 bases short, with 11 bases between. This CDR3 region has 14 residues. The CDR3 here is CASSLSQGSYEQYF. The CDR3, as DNA: TGTGCCAGCAGCTTATCCCAGGGGAGCTACGAGCAGTACTTC. The variable domain in full, completed from reference TRBV11-2 and TRBJ2-7, reads EAGVAQSPRYKIIEKRQSVAFWCNPISGHATLYWYQQILGQGPKLLIQFQNNGVVDDSQLPKDRFSAERLKGVDSTLKIQPAKLEDSAVYLCASSLSQGSYEQYFGPGTRLTVT.

The V gene is TRBV30, the J gene TRBJ1-2; TRBD1 matches 8 bases. The CDR3 spans 16 residues. Germline CDR1 GTSNPN, CDR2 SVGIG (reference sequence). Trimming at V came to 3 bases and at J to 5 bases, leaving 14 bases not matched to a gene. CDR3 residues: CAWRHPRTGLGYGYTF. CDR3 nucleotide sequence: TGTGCCTGGAGACACCCAAGGACAGGGCTAGGTTATGGCTACACCTTC.

V usage is TRBV7-2 and J usage is TRBJ2-1, with unresolved D. Trimming took 0 bases from V and 1 from J, leaving 10 bases between them. The CDR3 length is 16 residues. Germline CDR1 reads SGHTA; CDR2 reads FQGNSA. The CDR3 is CASSLAVGVSYNEQFF. The CDR3 bases are TGTGCCAGCAGCTTAGCGGTAGGAGTGTCCTACAATGAGCAGTTCTTC.

The chain joins TRBV5-1 to TRBJ2-7; the D is unclear. The CDR3 is 14 amino acids. The germline V gene has CDR1 SGHRS and CDR2 YFSETQ. V was cut by 2 bases and J by 4 bases, with 13 bases left in between. This chain's CDR3 is CASSFKEAGYEQYF. CDR3 coding DNA: TGCGCCAGCAGCTTTAAAGAGGCCGGGTACGAGCAGTACTTC.

This chain connects TRBV12-3 or TRBV12-4 to TRBJ2-7; tentatively, D is TRBD2 (5 bases). The CDR3 has 12 residues. Trimming removed 3 bases at V and 6 bases at J, with 9 bases between. CDR3 protein: CASSFLGGEQYF. The CDR3 DNA reads as TGTGCCAGCAGTTTTCTAGGAGGCGAGCAGTACTTC.

The chain has TRBV30 and TRBJ1-6, with D possibly TRBD1 on 6 matching bases. V gave up 0 bases and J gave up 7 bases, with 16 bases separating them. Germline values: CDR1 GTSNPN, CDR2 SVGIG (reference sequence). This CDR3 has 16 amino acids. Here the CDR3 reads CAWSVFAGQTNSPLHF. The CDR3 DNA reads as TGTGCCTGGAGTGTATTTGCCGGACAGACAAATTCACCCCTCCACTTT.

The rearrangement uses TRBV11-3 and TRBJ1-1, with D unclear. This CDR3 has 13 amino acids. Germline V gives CDR1 SGHNT, CDR2 YENEEA. Trimming left V 5 bases short and J 8 bases short, with 15 bases between. CDR3 nucleotide sequence: TGTGCCAGCAGCCGGGAACCAGGATTCGAAGCTTTCTTT. Protein: CASSREPGFEAFF.